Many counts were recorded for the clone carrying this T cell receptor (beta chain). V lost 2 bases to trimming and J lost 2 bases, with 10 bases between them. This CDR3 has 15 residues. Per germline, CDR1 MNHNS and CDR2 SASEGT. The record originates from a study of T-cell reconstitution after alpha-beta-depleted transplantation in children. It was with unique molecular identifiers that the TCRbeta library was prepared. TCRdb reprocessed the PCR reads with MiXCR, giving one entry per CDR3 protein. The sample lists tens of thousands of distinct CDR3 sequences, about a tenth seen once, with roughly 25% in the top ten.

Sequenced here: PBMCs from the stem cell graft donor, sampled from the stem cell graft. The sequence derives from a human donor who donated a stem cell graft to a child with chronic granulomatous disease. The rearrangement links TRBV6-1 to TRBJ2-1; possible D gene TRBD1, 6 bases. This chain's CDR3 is CASSEIDRTYNEQFF. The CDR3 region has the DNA TGTGCCAGCAGTGAAATAGACAGGACCTACAATGAGCAGTTCTTC.